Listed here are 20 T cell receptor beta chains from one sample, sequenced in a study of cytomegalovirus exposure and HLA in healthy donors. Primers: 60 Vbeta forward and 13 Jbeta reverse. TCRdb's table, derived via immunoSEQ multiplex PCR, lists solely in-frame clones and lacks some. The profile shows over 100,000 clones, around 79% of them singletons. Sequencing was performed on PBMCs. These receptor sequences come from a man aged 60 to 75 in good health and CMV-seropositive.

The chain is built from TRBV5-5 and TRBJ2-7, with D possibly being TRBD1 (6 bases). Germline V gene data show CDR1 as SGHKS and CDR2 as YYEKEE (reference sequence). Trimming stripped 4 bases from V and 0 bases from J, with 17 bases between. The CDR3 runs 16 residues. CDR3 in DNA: TGTGCCAGCAGCCCGCCTACAGGGTTATCCTCCTACGAGCAGTACTTC. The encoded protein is CASSPPTGLSSYEQYF.

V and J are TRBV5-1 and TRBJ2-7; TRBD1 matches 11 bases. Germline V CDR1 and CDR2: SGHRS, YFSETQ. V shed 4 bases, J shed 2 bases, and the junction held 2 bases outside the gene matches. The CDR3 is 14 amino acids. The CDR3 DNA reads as TGCGCCAGCAGCCCGGGACAGGGGGCCTACGAGCAGTACTTC. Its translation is CASSPGQGAYEQYF.

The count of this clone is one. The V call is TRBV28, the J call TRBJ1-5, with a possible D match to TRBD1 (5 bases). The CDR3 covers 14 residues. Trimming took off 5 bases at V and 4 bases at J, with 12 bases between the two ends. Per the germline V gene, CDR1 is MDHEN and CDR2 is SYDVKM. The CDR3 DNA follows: TGTGCCAGCAGTCCGGCGGACACTAATCAGCCCCAGCATTTT. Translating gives CASSPADTNQPQHF.

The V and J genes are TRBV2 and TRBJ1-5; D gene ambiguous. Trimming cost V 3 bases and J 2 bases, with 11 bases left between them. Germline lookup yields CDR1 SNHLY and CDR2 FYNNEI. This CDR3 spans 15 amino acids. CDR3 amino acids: CASSDRGTRNQPQHF. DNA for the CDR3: TGTGCCAGCAGTGATCGGGGAACCCGCAATCAGCCCCAGCATTTT.

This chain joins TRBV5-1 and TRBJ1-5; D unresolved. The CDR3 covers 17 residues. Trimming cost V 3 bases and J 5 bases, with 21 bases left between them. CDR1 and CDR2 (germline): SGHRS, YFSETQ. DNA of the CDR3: TGCGCCAGCAGCTATATACCCGGCGGGTCAAGGGATCAGCCCCAGCATTTT. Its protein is CASSYIPGGSRDQPQHF.

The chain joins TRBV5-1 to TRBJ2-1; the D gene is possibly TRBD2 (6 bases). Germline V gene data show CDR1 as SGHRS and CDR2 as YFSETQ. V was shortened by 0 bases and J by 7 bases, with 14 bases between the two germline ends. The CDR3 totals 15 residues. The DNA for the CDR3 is TGCGCCAGCAGCTTGGCGGGGGAGCCGAGAAATGAGCAGTTCTTC. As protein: CASSLAGEPRNEQFF. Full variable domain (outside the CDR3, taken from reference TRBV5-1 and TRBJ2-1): KAGVTQTPRYLIKTRGQQVTLSCSPISGHRSVSWYQQTPGQGLQFLFEYFSETQRNKGNFPGRFSGRQFSNSRSEMNVSTLELGDSALYLCASSLAGEPRNEQFFGPGTRLTVL.

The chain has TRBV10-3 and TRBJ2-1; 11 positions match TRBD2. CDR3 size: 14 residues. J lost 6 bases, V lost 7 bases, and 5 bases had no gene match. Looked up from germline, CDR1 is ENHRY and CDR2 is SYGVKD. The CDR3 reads CAITTSGGFNEQFF. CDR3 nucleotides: TGTGCCATCACCACTAGCGGGGGTTTCAATGAGCAGTTCTTC.

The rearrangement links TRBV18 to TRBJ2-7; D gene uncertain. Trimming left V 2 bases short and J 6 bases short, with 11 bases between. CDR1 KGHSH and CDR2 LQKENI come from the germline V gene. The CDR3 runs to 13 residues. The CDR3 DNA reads TGTGCCAGCTCACCAACCCCGCAGGCCGAGCAGTACTTC. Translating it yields CASSPTPQAEQYF.

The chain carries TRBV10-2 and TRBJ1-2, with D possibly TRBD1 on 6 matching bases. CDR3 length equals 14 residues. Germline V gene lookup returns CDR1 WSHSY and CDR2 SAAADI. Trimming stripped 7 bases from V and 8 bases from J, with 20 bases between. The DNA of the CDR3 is TGCGCCAGCACCCCGACGCAGGGGTATGGAGGCTACACCTTC. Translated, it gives CASTPTQGYGGYTF.

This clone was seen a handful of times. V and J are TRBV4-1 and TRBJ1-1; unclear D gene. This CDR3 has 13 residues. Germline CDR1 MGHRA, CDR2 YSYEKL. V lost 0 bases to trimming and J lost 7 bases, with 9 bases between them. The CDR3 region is CASSQEWEGEAFF. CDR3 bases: TGCGCCAGCAGCCAAGAATGGGAGGGTGAAGCTTTCTTT.

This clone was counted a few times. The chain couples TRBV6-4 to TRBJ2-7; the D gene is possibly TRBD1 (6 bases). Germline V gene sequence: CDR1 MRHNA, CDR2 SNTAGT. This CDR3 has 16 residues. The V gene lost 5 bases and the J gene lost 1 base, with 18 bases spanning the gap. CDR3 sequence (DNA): TGTGCCAGCAGTAACTTAGAGGGACAATTTTCCTACGAGCAGTACTTC. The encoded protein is CASSNLEGQFSYEQYF.

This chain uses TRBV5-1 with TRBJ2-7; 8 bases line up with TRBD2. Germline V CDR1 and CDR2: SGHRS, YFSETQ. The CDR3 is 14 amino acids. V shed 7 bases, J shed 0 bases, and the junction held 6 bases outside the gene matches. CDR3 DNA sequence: TGCGCCAGCTTCGGGGGGGGTGGCTCCTACGAGCAGTACTTC. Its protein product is CASFGGGGSYEQYF. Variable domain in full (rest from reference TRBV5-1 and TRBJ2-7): KAGVTQTPRYLIKTRGQQVTLSCSPISGHRSVSWYQQTPGQGLQFLFEYFSETQRNKGNFPGRFSGRQFSNSRSEMNVSTLELGDSALYLCASFGGGGSYEQYFGPGTRLTVT.

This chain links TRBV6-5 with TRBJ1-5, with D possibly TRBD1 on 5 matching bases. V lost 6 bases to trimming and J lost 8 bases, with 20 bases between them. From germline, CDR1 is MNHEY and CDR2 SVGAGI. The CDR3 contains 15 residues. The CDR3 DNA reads TGTGCCAGCAGCTATTACCGGACTGGGGGGGAGCCCCAGCATTTT. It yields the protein CASSYYRTGGEPQHF.

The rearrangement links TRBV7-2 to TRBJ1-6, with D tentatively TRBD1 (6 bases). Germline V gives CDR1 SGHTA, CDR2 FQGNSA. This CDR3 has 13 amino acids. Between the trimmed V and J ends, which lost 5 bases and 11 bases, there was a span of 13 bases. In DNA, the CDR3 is TGTGCCAGCAGCCCCTCAGGGGTACCACCCCTCCACTTT. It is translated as CASSPSGVPPLHF.

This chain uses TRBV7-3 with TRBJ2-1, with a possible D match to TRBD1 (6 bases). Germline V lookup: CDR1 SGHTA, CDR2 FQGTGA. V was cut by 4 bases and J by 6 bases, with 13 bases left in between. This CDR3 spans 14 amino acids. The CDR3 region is CASSSRQAPNEQFF. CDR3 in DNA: TGTGCCAGCAGCTCCAGACAGGCCCCCAATGAGCAGTTCTTC.

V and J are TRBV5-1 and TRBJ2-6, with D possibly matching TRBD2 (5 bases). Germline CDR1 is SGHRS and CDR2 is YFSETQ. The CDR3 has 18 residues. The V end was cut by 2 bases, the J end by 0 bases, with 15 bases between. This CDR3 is CASSFRGNPASGANVLTF. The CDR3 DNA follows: TGCGCCAGCAGCTTTCGGGGTAACCCCGCCTCTGGGGCCAACGTCCTGACTTTC.

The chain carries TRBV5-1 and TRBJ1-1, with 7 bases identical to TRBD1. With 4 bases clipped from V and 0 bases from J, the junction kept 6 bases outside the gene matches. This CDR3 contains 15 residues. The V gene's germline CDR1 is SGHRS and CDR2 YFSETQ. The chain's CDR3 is CASSDNRGLNTEAFF. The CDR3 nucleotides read TGCGCCAGCAGCGATAACAGGGGCCTGAACACTGAAGCTTTCTTT.

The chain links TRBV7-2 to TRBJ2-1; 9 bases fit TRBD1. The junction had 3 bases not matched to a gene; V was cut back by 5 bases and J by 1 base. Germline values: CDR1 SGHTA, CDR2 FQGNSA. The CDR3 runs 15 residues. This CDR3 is CASSPGQGSYNEQFF. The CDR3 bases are TGTGCCAGCAGCCCAGGACAGGGGTCCTACAATGAGCAGTTCTTC.

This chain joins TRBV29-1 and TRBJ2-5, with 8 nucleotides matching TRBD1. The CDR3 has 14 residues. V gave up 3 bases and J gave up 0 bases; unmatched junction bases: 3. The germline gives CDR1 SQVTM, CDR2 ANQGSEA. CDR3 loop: CSVDQGAYQETQYF. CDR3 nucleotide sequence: TGCAGCGTTGATCAGGGGGCCTACCAAGAGACCCAGTACTTC.

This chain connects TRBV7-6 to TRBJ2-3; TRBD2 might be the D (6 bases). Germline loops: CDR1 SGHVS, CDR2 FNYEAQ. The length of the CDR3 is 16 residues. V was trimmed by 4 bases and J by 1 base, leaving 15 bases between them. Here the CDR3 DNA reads TGTGCCAGCAGCTCCCAGGAGGGGAAGCGCACAGATACGCAGTATTTT. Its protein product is CASSSQEGKRTDTQYF.